The TCR beta chain described here comes from a study of cytomegalovirus exposure and HLA in healthy donors. CDR3 length: 16 amino acids. The V gene end was trimmed by 1 base and the J gene end by 5 bases; junction bases not matched to a gene: 9. Germline-derived CDR1 and CDR2 are MNHEY and SVGAGI. TCRdb's copy holds only in-frame clones and misses some; the assay was immunoSEQ multiplex PCR. The table includes under 200,000 clones, about 86% detected once. Sequencing input: PBMCs. This chain connects TRBV6-5 to TRBJ2-5; TRBD1 aligns across 8 bases. This clonotype was sampled from a woman aged 25-40 years in good health and CMV-seronegative. The CDR3 nucleotides are TGTGCCAGCAGTTACTTAGGACAGGGAGAGTTGGAGACCCAGTACTTC. This translates into CASSYLGQGELETQYF.